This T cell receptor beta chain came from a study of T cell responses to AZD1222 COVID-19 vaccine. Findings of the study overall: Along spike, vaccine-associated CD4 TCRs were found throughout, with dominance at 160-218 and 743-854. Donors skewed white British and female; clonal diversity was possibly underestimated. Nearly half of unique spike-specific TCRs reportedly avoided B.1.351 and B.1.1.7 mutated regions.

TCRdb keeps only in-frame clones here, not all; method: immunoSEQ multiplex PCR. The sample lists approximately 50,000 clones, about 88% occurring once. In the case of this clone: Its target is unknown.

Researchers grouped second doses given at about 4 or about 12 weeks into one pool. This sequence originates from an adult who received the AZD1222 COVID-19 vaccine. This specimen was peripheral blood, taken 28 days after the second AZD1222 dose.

The CDR3 reads CASRTTGKGEQYF. As DNA, the CDR3 is TGTGCCAGCAGGACGACAGGGAAGGGCGAGCAGTACTTC. The chain employs TRBV12-3 or TRBV12-4 and TRBJ2-7, with 7 bases lining up with TRBD1. The CDR3 has 13 residues. Trimming removed 6 bases from V and 6 bases from J; junction bases left unmatched: 8.